This note documents a single TCR beta chain sequence. The antigen remains unidentified. These data originate in a study of shared clonotypes between healthy human individuals. Study results and limitations: The study found approximately 5% of naive CD4 clonotypes shared across a few donors. Rarefaction gave evidence that sorted-subset sequencing remained incomplete despite large depth.

Sequencing used immunoSEQ multiplex PCR; TCRdb keeps in-frame clones, though not all of them. The sample lists over 850,000 clones, 75% to 85% occurring once. The CDR3 spans 16 residues. The TCR was taken from a man younger than 35 in good health. Some clones in this sample may be carry-over from other donors' samples. The V gene is TRBV21-1, the J gene TRBJ2-1; no check of the table's D call, TRBD2, against the DNA was made. TRBV21-1 is labeled a pseudogene. Material: memory CD4+ T cells from PBMCs. The subset denotes: CD45RA-negative fraction. The CDR3 DNA is TGTGCCAGCAGGGAGAGTAGGCGGGCACACGGGGATGAGCAGTTCTTC. As protein: CASRESRRAHGDEQFF.